The 11 T cell receptor beta chains in this list originate from one sample, sequenced in a study of T cells after yellow fever vaccination. TCRdb reanalysed the 5' RACE reads using MiXCR and keeps one entry per CDR3 protein. Of 300,000 to 350,000 distinct CDR3 sequences in the sample, 3.5% to 4.5% were seen once. The sequencing used PBMCs, collected 15 days after the yellow fever booster vaccination. Receptor source: a man aged 18 to 29 who received the YFV17D yellow fever vaccine.

This clonotype was recorded at least ten times. The chain employs TRBV6-5 and TRBJ1-2; D remains unclear. The V gene's germline CDR1 is MNHEY and CDR2 SVGAGI. V shed 0 bases and J shed 1 base, with 12 bases lying between them. CDR3 length: 16 amino acids. The CDR3 protein is CASSYSKSVLNYGYTF. CDR3 in DNA: TGTGCCAGCAGTTACTCGAAGTCAGTTCTTAACTATGGCTACACCTTC.

This clonotype was counted between two and nine times. The V gene is TRBV19, the J gene TRBJ2-2; 8 nucleotides align to TRBD1. Germline values: CDR1 LNHDA, CDR2 SQIVND (reference sequence). The CDR3 extends over 16 amino acids. The trim removed 4 bases at V and 6 bases at J, leaving 10 bases unmatched. CDR3 DNA sequence: TGTGCCAGTAGTACAGTCAGGACAGGGCTTGCCGGGGAGCTGTTTTTT. Amino acid sequence: CASSTVRTGLAGELFF.

In its sample, this clonotype was seen many times. J is TRBJ2-1 and V is TRBV19; perhaps TRBD2 as D (7 bases). The CDR3 consists of 16 residues. The V end was cut by 7 bases, the J end by 10 bases, with 26 bases between. CDR1 is LNHDA and CDR2 is SQIVND in the germline V gene (reference sequence). For the CDR3, the DNA is TGTGCCAGTACAGACTACGGGGGGCCTGTCATGGACGAGCAGTTCTTC. It yields the protein CASTDYGGPVMDEQFF.

This clonotype was detected ten times or more. The CDR3 reads CASSLDRPWRAFF. For the CDR3, the DNA is TGTGCCAGCAGCTTGGACCGCCCCTGGAGAGCTTTCTTT. The chain carries TRBV5-5 and TRBJ1-1; unclear D gene. V lost 0 bases, J lost 10 bases, and 13 bases lay in between. Germline V gene data show CDR1 as SGHKS and CDR2 as YYEKEE (reference sequence). There are 13 residues in the CDR3.

V is TRBV5-1 and J is TRBJ1-6, with D possibly being TRBD1 (5 bases). This CDR3 has 16 amino acids. Germline CDR1 and CDR2: SGHRS and YFSETQ. Between the trimmed V and J ends, which lost 0 bases and 9 bases, there was a span of 16 bases. In nucleotides, the CDR3 is TGCGCCAGCAGCTTGGCCGGGCAGGGCAGCGGTTCACCCCTCCACTTT. It specifies CASSLAGQGSGSPLHF. The variable domain in full, completed from reference TRBV5-1 and TRBJ1-6, reads KAGVTQTPRYLIKTRGQQVTLSCSPISGHRSVSWYQQTPGQGLQFLFEYFSETQRNKGNFPGRFSGRQFSNSRSEMNVSTLELGDSALYLCASSLAGQGSGSPLHFGNGTRLTVT.

This clonotype was observed at least ten times. The chain couples TRBV5-6 to TRBJ1-6; TRBD1 might be the D (5 bases). The CDR3 covers 14 residues. Trimming cost V 1 base and J 6 bases, with 8 bases left between them. Germline CDR1 reads SGHDT; CDR2 reads YYEEEE. The DNA for the CDR3 is TGTGCCAGCAGCTTGCGGGGGATTAATTCACCCCTCCACTTT. Encoded protein: CASSLRGINSPLHF.

This clonotype was observed a handful of times. The chain links TRBV28 to TRBJ2-3; D is perhaps TRBD1 or TRBD2 (7 bases each). Trimming pared 6 bases from V and 4 bases from J, leaving 17 bases between. The CDR3 is 15 residues long. The germline V gene has CDR1 MDHEN and CDR2 SYDVKM. DNA of the CDR3: TGTGCCAGCAGCTCCCTCCAGGGGGGGGCAGATACGCAGTATTTT. It is translated as CASSSLQGGADTQYF.

This clonotype was detected a few times. CDR3 amino acids: CASGPIDRVRTQYF. The CDR3 region has the DNA TGTGCCAGCGGACCAATCGACAGGGTTCGTACGCAGTACTTC. This chain uses TRBV6-6 with TRBJ2-7, with 7 positions matching TRBD1. Germline-derived CDR1 and CDR2 are MNHNY and SVGAGI (reference sequence). The CDR3 has 14 residues. V was pared by 8 bases and J by 9 bases, with 16 bases of the junction left unmatched.

In its sample, this clonotype was seen many times. The chain is built from TRBV7-8 and TRBJ2-3, with TRBD1 matching 8 bases. Germline-derived CDR1 and CDR2 are SGHVS and FQNEAQ. Trimming at V came to 5 bases and at J to 2 bases, leaving 3 bases not matched to a gene. The CDR3 is 14 residues long. The CDR3 nucleotides read TGTGCCAGCAGCATGGGACAGGACACAGATACGCAGTATTTT. Amino acid sequence: CASSMGQDTDTQYF.

This clonotype occurred many times. The chain uses TRBV4-1 and TRBJ2-1; TRBD1 matches at 9 bases. Looked up from germline, CDR1 is MGHRA and CDR2 is YSYEKL. V lost 2 bases and J lost 3; bases outside the gene matches: 8. The length of the CDR3 is 17 residues. The CDR3, as DNA: TGCGCCAGCAGCCAAACCCGACAGGGGGGCGGCTACAATGAGCAGTTCTTC. Protein product: CASSQTRQGGGYNEQFF.

The chain combines TRBV18 with TRBJ2-7; 10 nucleotides line up with TRBD1. The CDR3 is 13 amino acids. CDR1 and CDR2 (germline): KGHSH, LQKENI. Trimming cost V 6 bases and J 5 bases; bases outside gene matches: 4. Here the CDR3 reads CASSSGTGDEQYF. The CDR3, as DNA: TGTGCCAGCTCCTCCGGGACAGGGGACGAGCAGTACTTC.